This T cell receptor (beta chain) derives from a study of cytotoxic CD8 clonotypes in ibrutinib-treated CLL (TCRdb year 2021). About the full investigation: The cohort had 11 to 12 relapsed/refractory and more than 14 treatment-naive patients; some 17 were IGHV unmutated. Response samples were obtained after a median of roughly eleven months of treatment, with a range of roughly 6 to 40 months. An average of about 260,000 productive templates and 94,082 productive rearrangements was obtained per sample. Cryopreserved peripheral blood mononuclear cells were obtained before treatment, at response, and at either sustained remission or disease progression. Partial responses were observed in approximately 24 patients and complete responses in 2; after a median follow-up of around 68 months, remission was maintained in approximately 14 patients and progression was observed in approximately 12. Of the approximately 90 people in the trial, around 25 had longitudinal samples available. All remission and progressive disease samples were collected while patients were still receiving ibrutinib.

The CDR1 and CDR2 encoded by the germline V gene are SGHRS and YFSETQ. Trimming leaves V shorter by 4 bases and J shorter by 4 bases, with the junction holding 6 bases beyond the gene matches. From the cysteine through the phenylalanine, the CDR3 covers 14 amino acids. CDR3 DNA only is kept here, 42 bases in frame from base 1. On this clone itself: The antigen it binds to is not known. Base qualities are not at hand, and no much larger clone is one base apart.

What the work shows at the level of the full study, not this receptor alone: Baseline clonality exceeded that of age-matched healthy donors and correlated strongly with circulating CD8+ T-cell counts. An increase in clonality was observed at ibrutinib response, with clonality remaining stable during sustained remission and falling back toward baseline at progression. Public clonotypes were found to be uncommon and were observed to contract or remain stable during treatment; the increase in clonality was shown to reflect expansion of private clonotypes at ibrutinib response. Sustained-remission and progressing patients did not have matched sampling times, and lymph node repertoires were not examined.

In the paper's terms, the time point label means: about a year on ibrutinib. Approximately 2 micrograms of genomic DNA were extracted from cryopreserved PBMCs for TCR beta library preparation. Longitudinal blood samples from CLL patients on ibrutinib monotherapy underwent high-throughput TCR beta sequencing. The patients took part in an open-label, single-center phase 2 trial of ibrutinib monotherapy. The goal of deep resolution MiSeq sequencing was a depth between 1 in 1 million and 1 in 200,000 T cells, and coverage averaged 10x per clonotype. The immunoSEQ hsTCRB Kit was used to generate TCR beta libraries. Concerning the study's data processing: ImmunoSEQ Data Assistant and ImmunoSEQ Analyzer were used for data analysis, and V, D and J genes were assigned according to IMGT definitions. Clonality, which ranges from 0 to 1, was calculated by subtracting the normalized Shannon entropy of productive rearrangement frequencies from one. Only overrepresented clonotypes making up at least 0.05% of the repertoire of each patient were included in the public clonotype analysis. Repertoires from thirteen age-matched healthy donors in immuneACCESS were used as clonality controls. This is the immuneACCESS table as TCRdb keeps it, with only in-frame sequences that have V and J called. A part of the clones is gone; compared with another copy, unresolved V genes explain less than half, and the rest is unexplained. The DNA was the basis for D and trimming; V, J and clone size are from that table. The sample table contains approximately 48,000 clones; only one count was recorded for around half of them. The ten largest clones take up around a third of the sample.

The sequence was obtained from a human donor with chronic lymphocytic leukemia. This chain is built from TRBV5-1 and TRBJ1-2, with 8 bases matching TRBD1. The starting material was PBMCs, obtained after 12 months of ibrutinib treatment. This receptor carries the CDR3 CASSGGQGSYGYTF. The nucleotides are TGCGCCAGCAGCGGTGGACAGGGCAGCTATGGCTACACCTTC.